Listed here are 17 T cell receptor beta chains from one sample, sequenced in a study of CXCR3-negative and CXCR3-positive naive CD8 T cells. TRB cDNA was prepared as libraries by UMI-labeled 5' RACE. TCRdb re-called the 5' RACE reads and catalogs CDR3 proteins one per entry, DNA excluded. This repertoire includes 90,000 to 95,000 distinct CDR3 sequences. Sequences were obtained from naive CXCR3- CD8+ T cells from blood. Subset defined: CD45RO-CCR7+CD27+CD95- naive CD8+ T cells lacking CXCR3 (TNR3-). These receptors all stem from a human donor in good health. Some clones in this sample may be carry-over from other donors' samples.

CDR3 region: CASSQDGNRRNTEAFF. This sequence joins TRBV4-1 and TRBJ1-1; as DNA is missing, the TRBD1 call by TCRdb cannot be tested. The CDR3 totals 16 residues. The germline V gene encodes CDR1 MGHRA and CDR2 YSYEKL.

CDR3 protein: CASRLGGTQYF. This rearrangement joins TRBV12-3 or TRBV12-4 to TRBJ2-5; absent DNA, TCRdb's TRBD1 call cannot be checked. This CDR3 is 11 amino acids long.

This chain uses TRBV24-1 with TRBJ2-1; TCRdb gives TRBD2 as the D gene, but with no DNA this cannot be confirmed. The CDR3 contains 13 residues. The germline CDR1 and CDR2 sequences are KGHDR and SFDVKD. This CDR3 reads CATGLAGGNEQFF.

The CDR3 loop is CASISGQSYEQYF. The chain uses TRBV27 and TRBJ2-7; checking the TCRdb D call of TRBD1 is not possible without DNA. The CDR3 is 13 residues long. Germline CDR1 MNHEY, CDR2 SMNVEV (reference sequence).

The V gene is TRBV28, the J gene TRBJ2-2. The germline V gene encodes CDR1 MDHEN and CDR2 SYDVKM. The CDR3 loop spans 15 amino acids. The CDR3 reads CASSLVVTGDGELFF.

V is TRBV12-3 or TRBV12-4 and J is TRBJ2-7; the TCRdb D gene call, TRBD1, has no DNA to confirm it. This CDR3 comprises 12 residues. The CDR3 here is CASSRGSDTPHF.

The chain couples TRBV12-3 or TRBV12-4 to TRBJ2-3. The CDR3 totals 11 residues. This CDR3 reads CASSLVDTQYF.

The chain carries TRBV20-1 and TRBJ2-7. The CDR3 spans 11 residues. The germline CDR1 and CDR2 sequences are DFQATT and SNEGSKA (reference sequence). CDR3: CSATENYEQYF.

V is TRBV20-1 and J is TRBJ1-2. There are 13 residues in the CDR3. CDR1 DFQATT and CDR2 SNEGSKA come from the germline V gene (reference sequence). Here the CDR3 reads CSARDGGYYGYTF.

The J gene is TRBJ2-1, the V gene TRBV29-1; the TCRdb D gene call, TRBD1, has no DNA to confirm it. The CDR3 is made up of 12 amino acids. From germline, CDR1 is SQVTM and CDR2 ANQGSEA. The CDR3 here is CSVGQPEAEQFF.

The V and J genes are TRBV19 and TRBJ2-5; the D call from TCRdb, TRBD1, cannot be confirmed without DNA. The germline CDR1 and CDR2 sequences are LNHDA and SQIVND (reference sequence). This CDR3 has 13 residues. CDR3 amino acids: CASARDSEETQYF.

The CDR3 sequence: CASSYWGSNTEAFF. The chain is built from TRBV6-6 and TRBJ1-1; the D gene TCRdb calls, TRBD1, cannot be checked with no DNA. The CDR3 contains 14 residues. Germline loops: CDR1 MNHNY, CDR2 SVGAGI (reference sequence).

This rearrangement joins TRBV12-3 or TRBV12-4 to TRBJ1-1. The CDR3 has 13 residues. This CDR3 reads CASSFKPTTEAFF.

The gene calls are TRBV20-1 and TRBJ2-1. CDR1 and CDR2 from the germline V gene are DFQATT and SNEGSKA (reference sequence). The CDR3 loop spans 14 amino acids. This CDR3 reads CSARVTNLFNEQFF.

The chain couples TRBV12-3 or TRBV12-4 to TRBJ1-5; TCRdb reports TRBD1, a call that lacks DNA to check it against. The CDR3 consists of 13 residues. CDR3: CASKDRSNQPQHF.

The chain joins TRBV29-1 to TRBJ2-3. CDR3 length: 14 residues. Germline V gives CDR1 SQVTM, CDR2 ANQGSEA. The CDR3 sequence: CSVQTRMRTDTQYF.

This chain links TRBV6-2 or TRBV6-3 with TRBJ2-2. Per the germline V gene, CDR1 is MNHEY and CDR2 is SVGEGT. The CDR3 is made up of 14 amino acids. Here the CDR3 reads CASTKPRETGELFF.